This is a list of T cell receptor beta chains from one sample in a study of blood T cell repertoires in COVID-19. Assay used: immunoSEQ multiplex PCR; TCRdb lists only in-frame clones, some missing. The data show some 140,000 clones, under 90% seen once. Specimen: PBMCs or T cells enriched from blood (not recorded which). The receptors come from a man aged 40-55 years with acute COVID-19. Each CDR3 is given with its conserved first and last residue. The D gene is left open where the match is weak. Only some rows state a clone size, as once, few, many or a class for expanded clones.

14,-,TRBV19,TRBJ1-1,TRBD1,TGTGCCAGTAGTCGACGACAGGGGGGAACTGAAGCTTTCTTT,CASSRRQGGTEAFF
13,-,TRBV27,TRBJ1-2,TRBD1,TGTGCCAGCAGACAGGACAGGGGCTATGGCTACACCTTC,CASRQDRGYGYTF
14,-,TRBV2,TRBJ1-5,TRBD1,TGTGCCAGCACTTATGGGGACAGGGAGCAGCCCCAGCATTTT,CASTYGDREQPQHF
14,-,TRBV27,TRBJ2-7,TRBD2,TGTGCCAGCAGTTCTAGCGGTTATTCCTACGAGCAGTACTTC,CASSSSGYSYEQYF
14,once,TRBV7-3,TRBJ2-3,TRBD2,TGTGCCAGCAGCTCCGGACTAGACCCAGATACGCAGTATTTT,CASSSGLDPDTQYF
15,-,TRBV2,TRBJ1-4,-,TGTGCCAGCAGAGAGGCGGTCACCTTGGCCGAAAAACTGTTTTTT,CASREAVTLAEKLFF
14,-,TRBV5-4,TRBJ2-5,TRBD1,TGTGCCAGCAGCTCCGGGACAGCCCAAGAGACCCAGTACTTC,CASSSGTAQETQYF
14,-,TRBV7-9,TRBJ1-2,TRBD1,TGTGCCAGCAGCTTAGCCGACAGGGATCGTGGCTACACCTTC,CASSLADRDRGYTF
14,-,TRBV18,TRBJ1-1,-,TGTGCCAGCTCACCTCAGGCAGGAGGCACTGAAGCTTTCTTT,CASSPQAGGTEAFF
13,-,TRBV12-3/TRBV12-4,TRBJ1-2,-,TGTGCCAGCAGTTCCGGGTCCCCTGGGGGCTACACCTTC,CASSSGSPGGYTF
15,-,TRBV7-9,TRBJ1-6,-,TGTGCCAGCAGCTTAGCGTCAGGGGTCAATTCACCCCTCCACTTT,CASSLASGVNSPLHF
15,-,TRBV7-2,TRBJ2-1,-,TGTGCCAGCAGCTTAGGCGGGCCAACCTACAATGAGCAGTTCTTC,CASSLGGPTYNEQFF
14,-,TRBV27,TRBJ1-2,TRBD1,TGTGCCAGTGGGGCAGGGGGCGCAGACTATGGCTACACCTTC,CASGAGGADYGYTF
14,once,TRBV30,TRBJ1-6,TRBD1,TGTGCCTGGAGTATGGTGACAGGGGGTTCACCCCTCCACTTT,CAWSMVTGGSPLHF
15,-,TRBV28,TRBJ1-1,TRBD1,TGTGCCAGCAGTCCAGGGGGATCAGTGAACACTGAAGCTTTCTTT,CASSPGGSVNTEAFF
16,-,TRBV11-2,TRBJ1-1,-,TGTGCCAGCAGCTTAGGGGCGGGCTACTCGAACACTGAAGCTTTCTTT,CASSLGAGYSNTEAFF
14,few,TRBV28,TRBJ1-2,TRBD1,TGTGCCAGCCGTTCCGGACAGGGGTCGAGGGGCTACACCTTC,CASRSGQGSRGYTF